The 11 T cell receptor beta chains in this list originate from one sample, sequenced in a study of post-analysis software for immune sequencing data. Unique-molecular-identifier-tagged TCR beta cDNA libraries were used. From the PCR reads, TCRdb called clonotypes with MiXCR, one entry per CDR3 protein. The sample yields about 160,000 distinct CDR3 sequences, approximately 35% seen once. Specimen: blood, collected after autologous hematopoietic stem cell transplantation. Receptors originate from a girl under 18 with multiple sclerosis.

This clonotype was found many times. The V and J genes are TRBV7-6 and TRBJ2-7, with TRBD2 as a possible D gene (6 bases). V was cut by 1 base and J by 0 bases, with 13 bases left in between. This CDR3 contains 16 residues. CDR1 and CDR2 (germline): SGHVS, FNYEAQ. CDR3 region: CASSLVGGESSYEQYF. The CDR3 region has the DNA TGTGCCAGCAGCTTAGTTGGAGGGGAAAGCTCCTACGAGCAGTACTTC.

The V call is TRBV4-3, the J call TRBJ2-5; D unresolved. The germline V gene has CDR1 LGHNA and CDR2 YSLEER. The CDR3 consists of 16 residues. The V and J ends lost 0 bases and 2 bases respectively, with 13 bases between them. CDR3 in amino acids: CASSQDGQVQQETQYF. For the CDR3, the DNA is TGCGCCAGCAGCCAAGATGGGCAGGTCCAGCAAGAGACCCAGTACTTC.

Worth noting for this clonotype: This may arise from a read error, as a much more abundant clone is one base away. The gene calls are TRBV9 and TRBJ2-7; 7 nucleotides line up with TRBD2. This CDR3 region has 16 residues. After removal of 0 bases from V and 2 bases from J, the junction contained 8 bases not matched to a gene. From germline, CDR1 is SGDLS and CDR2 YYNGEE. In DNA, the CDR3 is TGTGCCAGCAGCGTAGCGGCTTGCGGGAGTCCCTACGAGCAGTACTTC. Protein: CASSVAACGSPYEQYF.

The genes are TRBV18 and TRBJ2-5; a weak D match, TRBD1 (5 bases). The end of the DNA aligns better with TRBJ2-7, so the J call may be wrong. The CDR3 sequence is 16 residues long. Germline values: CDR1 KGHSH, CDR2 LQKENI. The CDR3 region has the DNA TGTGCCAGCTCACCACAGGGGCGGCAGTCGGACTACGAGCAGTACTTC. Its translation is CASSPQGRQSDYEQYF.

V usage is TRBV7-3 and J usage is TRBJ2-1, with D hard to call. Trimming removed 4 bases at V and 5 bases at J, with 12 bases between. In germline, CDR1 is SGHTA, CDR2 FQGTGA. The CDR3 contains 14 residues. The CDR3 DNA follows: TGTGCCAGCAGCTGGGCTGGTACGGACAATGAGCAGTTCTTC. Its translation: CASSWAGTDNEQFF.

In regard to this clonotype: A much larger clonotype is one base distant, so this may be a read error. The chain links TRBV15 to TRBJ1-2; tentative D call: TRBD1 (5 bases). This CDR3 region has 13 residues. The germline CDR1 and CDR2 sequences are LNHNV and YYDKDF (reference sequence). Trimming stripped 1 base from V and 4 bases from J, with 7 bases between. This CDR3 is CATSRGQCYGYTF. DNA for the CDR3: TGTGCCACCAGCAGAGGACAGTGCTATGGCTACACCTTC.

The chain recombines TRBV9 with TRBJ2-3, with D possibly matching TRBD2 (6 bases). CDR1 and CDR2 (germline): SGDLS, YYNGEE. The CDR3 extends over 12 amino acids. V lost 2 bases, J lost 8 bases, and 9 bases lay in between. CDR3 residues: CASSVAEGTQYF. CDR3 bases: TGTGCCAGCAGCGTTGCGGAGGGTACGCAGTATTTT.

J is TRBJ1-5 and V is TRBV4-1, with 7 bases matching TRBD1. CDR1 MGHRA and CDR2 YSYEKL come from the germline V gene. CDR3 length equals 18 residues. The trim removed 3 bases at V and 3 bases at J, leaving 14 bases unmatched. CDR3 in DNA: TGCGCCAGCAGCCAGGATAGTCGAGGGGGCAGGTACAATCAGCCCCAGCATTTT. It encodes CASSQDSRGGRYNQPQHF.

This rearrangement joins TRBV10-3 to TRBJ2-1, with D unresolved. Gene TRBJ2-7 matches the end of the DNA better, so the J call may be wrong. Germline loops: CDR1 ENHRY, CDR2 SYGVKD. The CDR3 sequence is 15 residues long. The DNA of the CDR3 is TGTGCCATCAGTAGAACGGGTGACTCCTACAATGAGCAGTACTTC. As protein: CAISRTGDSYNEQYF.

This clonotype appeared a few times. The genes are TRBV29-1 and TRBJ2-1; 8 nucleotides align to TRBD2. Looked up from germline, CDR1 is SQVTM and CDR2 is ANQGSEA. The CDR3 consists of 12 residues. The CDR3 protein is CGCVRTSHEQFF. CDR3 in DNA: TGCGGTTGTGTGCGGACTAGCCATGAGCAGTTCTTC.

The V gene is TRBV29-1, the J gene TRBJ2-5, with TRBD1 identical over 9 bases. The CDR3 runs to 13 residues. J was trimmed by 7 bases and V by 7 bases; bases with no gene match: 10. Germline assignment: CDR1 SQVTM and CDR2 ANQGSEA. CDR3 coding DNA: TGCAGCGGGATACTGGGACAGGGAACGACCCAGTACTTC. Translation gives CSGILGQGTTQYF.